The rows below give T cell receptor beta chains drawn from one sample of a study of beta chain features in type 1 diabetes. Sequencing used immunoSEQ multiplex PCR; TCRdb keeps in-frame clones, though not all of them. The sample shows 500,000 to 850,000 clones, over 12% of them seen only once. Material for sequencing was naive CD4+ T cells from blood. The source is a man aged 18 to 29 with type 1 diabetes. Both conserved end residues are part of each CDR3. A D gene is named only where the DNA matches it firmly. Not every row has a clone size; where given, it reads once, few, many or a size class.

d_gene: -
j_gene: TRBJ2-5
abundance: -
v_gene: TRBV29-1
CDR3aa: CSWSDLETQYF
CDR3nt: TGCAGTTGGTCGGACTTAGAGACCCAGTACTTC

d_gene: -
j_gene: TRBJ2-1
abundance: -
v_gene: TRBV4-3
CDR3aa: CASSQERGPYNEQFF
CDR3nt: TGCGCCAGCAGCCAAGAGCGGGGCCCCTACAATGAGCAGTTCTTC

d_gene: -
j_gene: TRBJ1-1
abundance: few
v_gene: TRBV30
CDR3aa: CAWRAMGYTEAFF
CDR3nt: TGTGCCTGGAGGGCCATGGGCTACACTGAAGCTTTCTTT

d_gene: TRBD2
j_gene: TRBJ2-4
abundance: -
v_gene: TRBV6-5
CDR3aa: CASSSSGRAKNIQYF
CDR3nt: TGTGCCAGCAGTTCTAGCGGGAGGGCCAAAAACATTCAGTACTTC

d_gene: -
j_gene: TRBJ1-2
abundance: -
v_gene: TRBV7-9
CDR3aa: CASSSGGLPTRNGYTF
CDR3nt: TGTGCCAGCAGCTCCGGGGGGTTACCAACGCGGAATGGCTACACCTTC

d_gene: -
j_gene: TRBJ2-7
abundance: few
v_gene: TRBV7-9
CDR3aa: CASSLRGIYEQYF
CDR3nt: TGTGCCAGCAGCTTAAGGGGAATCTACGAGCAGTACTTC

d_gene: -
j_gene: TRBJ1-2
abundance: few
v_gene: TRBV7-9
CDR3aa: CASSDSNYGYTF
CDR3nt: TGTGCCAGCAGCGATTCTAACTATGGCTACACCTTC

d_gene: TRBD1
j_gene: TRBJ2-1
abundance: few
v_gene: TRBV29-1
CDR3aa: CSVARNRGDNEQFF
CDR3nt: TGCAGCGTTGCCCGAAACAGGGGGGATAATGAGCAGTTCTTC

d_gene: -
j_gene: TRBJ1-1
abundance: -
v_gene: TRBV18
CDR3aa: CASSSYGTEAFF
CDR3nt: TGTGCCAGCTCATCTTACGGGACAGAAGCTTTCTTT

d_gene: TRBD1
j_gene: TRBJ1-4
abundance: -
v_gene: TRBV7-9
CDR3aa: CASSLGTVATNEKLFF
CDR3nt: TGTGCCAGCAGCCTTGGGACAGTCGCAACTAATGAAAAACTGTTTTTT

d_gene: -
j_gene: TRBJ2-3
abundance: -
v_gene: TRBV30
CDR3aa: CAWSVRLTDTQYF
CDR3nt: TGTGCCTGGAGTGTGCGTCTCACAGATACGCAGTATTTT

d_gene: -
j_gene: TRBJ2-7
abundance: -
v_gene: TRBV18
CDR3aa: CASSPPDIYEQYF
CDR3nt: TGTGCCAGCTCACCACCGGACATCTACGAGCAGTACTTC

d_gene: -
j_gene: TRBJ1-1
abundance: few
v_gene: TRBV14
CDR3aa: CASSQDGGQETFF
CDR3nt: TGTGCCAGCAGCCAAGATGGGGGCCAGGAGACTTTCTTT

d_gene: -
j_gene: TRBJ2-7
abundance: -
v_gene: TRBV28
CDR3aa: CASSVAGAGSREQYF
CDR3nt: TGTGCCAGCAGTGTAGCCGGGGCAGGGTCTCGCGAGCAGTACTTC

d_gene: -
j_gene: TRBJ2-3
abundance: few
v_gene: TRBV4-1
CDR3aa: CASSRTLYADTQYF
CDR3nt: TGCGCCAGCAGCCGGACTCTATACGCGGATACGCAGTATTTT

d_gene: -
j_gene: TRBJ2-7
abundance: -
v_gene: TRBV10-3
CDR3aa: CAISEAAGWLMGYEQYF
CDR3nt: TGTGCCATCAGTGAGGCGGCAGGGTGGCTTATGGGTTACGAGCAGTACTTC

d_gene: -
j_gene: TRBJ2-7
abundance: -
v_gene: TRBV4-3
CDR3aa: CASSQDRASLEQYF
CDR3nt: TGCGCCAGCAGCCAAGATAGGGCCTCTCTCGAGCAGTACTTC

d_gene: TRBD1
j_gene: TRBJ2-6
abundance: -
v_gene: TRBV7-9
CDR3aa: CASSYRQGGTGANVLTF
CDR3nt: TGTGCCAGCAGCTACCGACAGGGGGGTACTGGGGCCAACGTCCTGACTTTC

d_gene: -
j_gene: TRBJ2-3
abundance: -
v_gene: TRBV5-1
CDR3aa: CASSLATGHTDTQYF
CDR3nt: TGCGCCAGCAGCCTAGCCACAGGGCACACAGATACGCAGTATTTT

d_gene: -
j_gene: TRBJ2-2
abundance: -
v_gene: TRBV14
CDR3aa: CASSQDLNTGELFF
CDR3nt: TGTGCCAGCAGCCAAGATCTTAACACCGGGGAGCTGTTTTTT

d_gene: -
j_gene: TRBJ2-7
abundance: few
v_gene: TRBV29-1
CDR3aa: CSASSRLGDYEQYF
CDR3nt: TGCAGCGCTTCATCTCGGCTAGGAGATTACGAGCAGTACTTC